This TCR beta chain comes out of a study of beta chain features in type 1 diabetes (dated by TCRdb to about 2018). Broadly, across the study: No differences in mean age, gender distribution, total cell number or subset yield were found between patients and healthy donors. A total of over 90,000,000 sorted cells were examined across all samples, and a strong correlation was observed between cell number per subset and RNA yield. In the study, recently diagnosed type 1 diabetes patients and matched healthy donors were compared on the TCRB repertoires of their sorted circulating CD4+ T cell subsets. Regulatory and stem cell-like memory subsets were isolated from only 8 patients and roughly eight healthy donors, whereas naive and central memory subsets came from all 28 donors. Overall results and qualifications from the work: At VDJ recombination sites, type 1 diabetes patients had fewer insertions and more deleted nucleotides, which implies abnormalities in thymic rearrangement. PCR might favor shorter templates, but patient and control samples were amplified and corrected together, so any skew would affect both groups equally. Naive, central memory and regulatory TCRB repertoires appeared more similar among patients than among healthy donors. Type 1 diabetes patients showed a moderate but significant shortening of TCRB CDR3 length in all four CD4+ subsets. Because the HLA sub-analyses included only small numbers of individuals, any influence of HLA type on TCRB rearrangement was left unresolved. Because cDNA was sequenced instead of genomic DNA, activated cells with high expression could be over-represented, although the groups did not differ in activation or CD3 levels.

Each donor gave one peripheral blood draw, averaging roughly 100 mL, which was collected into heparinised tubes. Naive, central memory, regulatory and stem cell-like memory CD4+ T cells were sorted on a BD FACSAria II using a panel including CD45RO, CCR7, CD25, CD127, CD95 and CD27. All sorted populations exceeded 95% purity. PBMCs were isolated right away by Lymphoprep density gradient centrifugation and were stained directly, without culture. So that batch effects would be minimized, each experiment stained and sorted samples in pairs, pairing one healthy donor with one patient. As concerns this clone: Its antigen target is currently unknown. No per-base quality is available; no much larger clone lies one base away.

All of the isolated RNA was reverse transcribed with the High Capacity cDNA Reverse Transcription Kit, so expressed TCRB transcripts were sequenced. Deep immunoSEQ sequencing was performed on naive, central memory and regulatory T cell samples, with an average of approximately 3.9 million total reads per sample. After sorted cells were lysed in RLT buffer, RNA was extracted with DNase-treated RNeasy Micro or Mini kits, with the choice depending on cell number. Each cell subset was processed separately to prevent cross-contamination, with patient and healthy donor samples processed together. Using the immunoSEQ multiplex PCR, TCRB sequences were amplified from cDNA into 87-bp fragments spanning the CDR3 region. Amplicons were sequenced on the Illumina HiSeq platform. The original methods were these. Synthetic template baselines were used to correct PCR bias computationally, reads within Hamming distance 2 were collapsed, and singletons that could not be merged were discarded. Reads were aligned to IMGT to assign V, D and J genes, CDR3 length, and insertions or deletions at six rearrangement sites. Within each subset, clonotype counts were normalized to the number of sorted cells before true diversity and Gini coefficients were calculated with the tcR R package. The overlap coefficient, calculated on TCRB nucleotide sequences, was used to measure repertoire sharing. Out-of-frame TCRB sequences from naive cells were analyzed to stand in for the pre-selection repertoire. In TCRdb, the immuneACCESS table is reduced to in-frame sequences with V and J assigned. These tables do not hold every clone; where another copy was compared, an unresolved V gene accounts for under half, and the others remain unexplained. The DNA gave D and trimming, while V, J and clone size come from that table. In this sample the table shows around 250,000 clones, roughly a quarter of which occur a single time. Over 0.01% of the sample is taken by the ten largest.

The sample taken for sequencing was naive CD4+ T cells from blood. This specimen's cell subset or site label, interpreted: true naive CD4+ T cells. The receptor was derived from a woman younger than 45 with type 1 diabetes.

The nucleotides are TGTGCCAGTAGTTTACCGGGACTGGGTACCTACGAGCAGTACTTC. This codes for CASSLPGLGTYEQYF. In this chain, TRBV19 is recombined with TRBJ2-7, with TRBD2 tentatively as D gene (6 bases match). Relative to germline, V is 5 bases shorter and J is 2 bases shorter, with 16 bases between their ends. The CDR3, cysteine through phenylalanine, is 15 amino acids long. The read is trimmed to its CDR3 DNA, 45 bases read in frame from base 1. As encoded in the germline V gene (reference sequence), CDR1 is LNHDA while CDR2 is SQIVND.